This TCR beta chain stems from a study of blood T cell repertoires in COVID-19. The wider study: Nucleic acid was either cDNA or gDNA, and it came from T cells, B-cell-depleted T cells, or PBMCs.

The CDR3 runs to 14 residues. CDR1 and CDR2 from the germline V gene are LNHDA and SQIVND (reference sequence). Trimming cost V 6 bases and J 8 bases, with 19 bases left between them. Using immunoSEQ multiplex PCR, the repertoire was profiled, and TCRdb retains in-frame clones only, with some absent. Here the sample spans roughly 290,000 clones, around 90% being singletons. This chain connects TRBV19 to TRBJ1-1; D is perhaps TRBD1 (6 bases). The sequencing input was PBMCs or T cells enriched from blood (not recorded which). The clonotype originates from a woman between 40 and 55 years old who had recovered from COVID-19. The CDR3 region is CASSTDSSPGEAFF. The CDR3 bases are TGTGCCAGTAGCACGGACAGCAGTCCTGGGGAAGCTTTCTTT.